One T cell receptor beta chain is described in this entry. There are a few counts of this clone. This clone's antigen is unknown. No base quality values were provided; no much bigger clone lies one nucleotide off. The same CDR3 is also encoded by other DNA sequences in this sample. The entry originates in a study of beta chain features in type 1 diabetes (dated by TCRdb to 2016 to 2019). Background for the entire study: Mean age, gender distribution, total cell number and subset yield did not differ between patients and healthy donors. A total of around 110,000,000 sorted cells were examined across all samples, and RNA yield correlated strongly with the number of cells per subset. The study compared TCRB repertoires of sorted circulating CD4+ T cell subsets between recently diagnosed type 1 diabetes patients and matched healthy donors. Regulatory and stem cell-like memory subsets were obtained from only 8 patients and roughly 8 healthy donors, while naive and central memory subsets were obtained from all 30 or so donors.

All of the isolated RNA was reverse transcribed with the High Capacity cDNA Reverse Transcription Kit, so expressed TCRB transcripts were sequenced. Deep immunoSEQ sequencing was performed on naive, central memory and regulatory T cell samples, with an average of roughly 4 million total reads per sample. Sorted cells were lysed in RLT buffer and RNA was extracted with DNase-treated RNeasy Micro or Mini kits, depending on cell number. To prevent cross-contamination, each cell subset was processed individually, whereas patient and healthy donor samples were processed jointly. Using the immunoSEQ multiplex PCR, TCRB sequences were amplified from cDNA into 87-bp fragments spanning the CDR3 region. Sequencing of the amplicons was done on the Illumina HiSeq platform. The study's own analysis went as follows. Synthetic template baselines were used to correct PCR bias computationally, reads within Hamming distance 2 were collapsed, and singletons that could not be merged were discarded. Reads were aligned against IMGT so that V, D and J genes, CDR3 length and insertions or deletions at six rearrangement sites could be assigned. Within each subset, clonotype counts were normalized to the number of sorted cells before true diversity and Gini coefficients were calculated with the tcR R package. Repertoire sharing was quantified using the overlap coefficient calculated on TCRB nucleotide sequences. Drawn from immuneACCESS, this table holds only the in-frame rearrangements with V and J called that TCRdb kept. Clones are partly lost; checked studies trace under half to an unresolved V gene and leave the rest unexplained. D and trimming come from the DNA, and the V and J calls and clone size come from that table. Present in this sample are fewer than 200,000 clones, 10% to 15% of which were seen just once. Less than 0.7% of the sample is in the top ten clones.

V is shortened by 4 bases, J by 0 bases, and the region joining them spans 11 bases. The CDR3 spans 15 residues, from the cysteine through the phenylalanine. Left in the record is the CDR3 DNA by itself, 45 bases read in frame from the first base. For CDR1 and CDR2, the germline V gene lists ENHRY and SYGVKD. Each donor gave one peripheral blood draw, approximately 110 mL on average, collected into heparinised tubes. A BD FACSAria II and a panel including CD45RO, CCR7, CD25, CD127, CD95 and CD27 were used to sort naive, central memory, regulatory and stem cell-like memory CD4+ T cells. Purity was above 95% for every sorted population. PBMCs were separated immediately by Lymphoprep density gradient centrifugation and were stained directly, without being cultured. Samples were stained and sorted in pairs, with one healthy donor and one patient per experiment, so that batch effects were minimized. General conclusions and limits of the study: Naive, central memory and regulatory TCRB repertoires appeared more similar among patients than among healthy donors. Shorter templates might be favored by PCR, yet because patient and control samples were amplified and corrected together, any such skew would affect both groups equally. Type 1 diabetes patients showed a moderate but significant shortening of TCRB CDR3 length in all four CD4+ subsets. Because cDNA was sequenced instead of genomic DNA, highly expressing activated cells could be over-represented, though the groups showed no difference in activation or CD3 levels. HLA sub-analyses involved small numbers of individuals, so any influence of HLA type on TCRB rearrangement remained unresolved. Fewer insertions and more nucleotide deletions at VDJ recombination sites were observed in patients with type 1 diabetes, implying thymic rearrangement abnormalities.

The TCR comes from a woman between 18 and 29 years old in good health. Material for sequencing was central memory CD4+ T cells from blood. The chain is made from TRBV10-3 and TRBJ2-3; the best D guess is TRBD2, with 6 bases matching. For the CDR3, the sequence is CAISATSRSTDTQYF. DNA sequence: TGTGCCATCAGTGCAACTAGCCGAAGCACAGATACGCAGTATTTT.